Following are 2 T cell receptor beta chains from one sample sequenced in a study of blood T cell repertoires in COVID-19. The assay was immunoSEQ multiplex PCR, and TCRdb's table has in-frame clones only and misses some. The sample gives some 250,000 clones, 70% to 90% of which show up once; more than 0.55% is in the top ten. The sequenced material came from peripheral blood. The source of these receptors is a human donor in a cohort sampled during active COVID-19.

The gene calls are TRBV19 and TRBJ1-6; 7 bases line up with TRBD1. The CDR3 spans 15 residues. Germline V gives CDR1 LNHDA, CDR2 SQIVND (reference sequence). Trimming took 3 bases from V and 8 from J; bases not matched to a gene: 7. The CDR3 coding sequence is TGTGCCAGTAGTATTGGAGGGACAGCATATTCACCCCTCCACTTT. Translated: CASSIGGTAYSPLHF.

CDR3 coding DNA: TGTGCCACCTTCCCGGGACAGAGGGGCACTGAAGCTTTCTTT. The encoded protein is CATFPGQRGTEAFF. The chain employs TRBV19 and TRBJ1-1; TRBD1 matches 7 bases. V trimming: 10 bases; J trimming: 4 bases; junction bases outside the gene matches: 12. The V gene's germline CDR1 is LNHDA and CDR2 SQIVND (reference sequence). The CDR3 loop spans 14 amino acids.